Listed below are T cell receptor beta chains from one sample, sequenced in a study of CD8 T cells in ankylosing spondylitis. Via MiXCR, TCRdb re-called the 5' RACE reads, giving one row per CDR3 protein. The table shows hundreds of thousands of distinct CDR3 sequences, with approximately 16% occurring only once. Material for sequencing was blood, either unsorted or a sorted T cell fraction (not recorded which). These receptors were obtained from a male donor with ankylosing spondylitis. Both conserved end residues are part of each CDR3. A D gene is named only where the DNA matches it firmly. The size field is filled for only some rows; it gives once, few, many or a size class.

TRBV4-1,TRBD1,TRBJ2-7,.,TGCGCCAGCAGCTGGCGGACAGGGACCTACGAGCAGTACTTC,CASSWRTGTYEQYF
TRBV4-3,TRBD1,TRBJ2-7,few,TGCGCCAGCAGCCAAGAAGTTGACAGGGGGTCCTACGAGCAGTACTTC,CASSQEVDRGSYEQYF
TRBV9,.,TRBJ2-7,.,TGTGCCAGCAGCGTACGGCGGCGCTACGAGCAGTACTTC,CASSVRRRYEQYF
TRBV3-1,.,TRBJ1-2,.,TGTGCCAGCAGCCATTGCGACACCTTCTATGGCTACACCTTC,CASSHCDTFYGYTF
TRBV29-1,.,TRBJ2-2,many,TGCAGCGTTGAACCTCGGGACTCAAACACCGGGGAGCTGTTTTTT,CSVEPRDSNTGELFF
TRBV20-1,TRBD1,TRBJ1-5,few,TGCAGTGCTAGCGAAAGGGGGCGCAATCAGCCCCAGCATTTT,CSASERGRNQPQHF
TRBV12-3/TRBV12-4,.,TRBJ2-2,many,TGTGCCAGCAGTTTAATTAGCTCCGGGGAGCTGTTTTTT,CASSLISSGELFF
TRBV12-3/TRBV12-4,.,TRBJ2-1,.,TGTGCCAGCAGTTTCGGGTATGAGCAGTTCTTC,CASSFGYEQFF
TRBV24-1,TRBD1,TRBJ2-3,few,TGTGCCACCAGTGATCGGACAGGGGGCTTCGGGGATACGCAGTATTTT,CATSDRTGGFGDTQYF
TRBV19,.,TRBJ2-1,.,TGTGCCAGTACGTGGGACGCTACCTACAATGAGCAGTTCTTC,CASTWDATYNEQFF
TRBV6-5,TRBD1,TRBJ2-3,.,TGTGCCAGCAGTTGGGACAGGAGCACAGATACGCAGTATTTT,CASSWDRSTDTQYF
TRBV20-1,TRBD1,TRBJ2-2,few,TGCAGTGCTGGACAGGGTCCCACCGGGGAGCTGTTTTTT,CSAGQGPTGELFF
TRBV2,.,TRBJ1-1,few,TGTGCCAGAGAAGGAGAAGCGAAAACAGATAACACTGAAGCTTTCTTT,CAREGEAKTDNTEAFF
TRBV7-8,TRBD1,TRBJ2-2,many,TGTGCCAGCAGCTCCCTGGACAGGGCCGAGTACGGGGAGCTGTTTTTT,CASSSLDRAEYGELFF
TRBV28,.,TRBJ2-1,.,TGTGCCAGCTTGAGTACGGATGAGCAGTTCTTC,CASLSTDEQFF
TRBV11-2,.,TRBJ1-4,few,TGTGCCAGCAGCACCACAGGGTCAACTAATGAAAAACTGTTTTTT,CASSTTGSTNEKLFF
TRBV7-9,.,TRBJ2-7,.,TGTGCCAGCAGCTTAGATGGGTCAGCACCGAACTTC,CASSLDGSAPNF
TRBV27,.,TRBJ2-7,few,TGTGCCAGCAGTTCACGAGGGGGGACCTACGAGCAGTACTTC,CASSSRGGTYEQYF
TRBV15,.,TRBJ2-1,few,TGTGCCACCAGCGGCCGCCGGGGCGTTACCCCATCCAATGAGCAGTTCTTC,CATSGRRGVTPSNEQFF
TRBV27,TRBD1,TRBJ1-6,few,TGTGCCAGCAGTTCGGACAGGGGGCTCTATAATTCACCCCTCCACTTT,CASSSDRGLYNSPLHF
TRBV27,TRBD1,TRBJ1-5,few,TGTGCCAGCAGTACGGGACAGTTCAATCAGCCCCAGCATTTT,CASSTGQFNQPQHF
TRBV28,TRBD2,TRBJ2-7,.,TGTGCCAGCAGTCCCATAGCGGGAGGGCCCTACGAGCAGTACTTC,CASSPIAGGPYEQYF
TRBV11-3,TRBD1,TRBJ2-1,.,TGTGCCAGCAGCGTAAGGGACAGGGGATCCTACAATGAGCAGTTCTTC,CASSVRDRGSYNEQFF
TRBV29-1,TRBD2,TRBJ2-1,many,TGCAGCGTTGGGCGGGAGGTTAACAATGAGCAGTTCTTC,CSVGREVNNEQFF
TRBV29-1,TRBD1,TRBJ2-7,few,TGCAGCGTCGGGACAGGTTATACCTACGAGCAGTACTTC,CSVGTGYTYEQYF
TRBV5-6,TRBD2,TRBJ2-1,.,TGTGCCAGCAGTCCCGGGGTAGCGGGTTCCTACAATGAGCAGTTCTTC,CASSPGVAGSYNEQFF
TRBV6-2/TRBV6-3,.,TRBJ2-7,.,TGTGCCAGCAGACACCAGGGGATAGTCGAGGAGCAGTACTTC,CASRHQGIVEEQYF
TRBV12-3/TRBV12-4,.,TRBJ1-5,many,TGTGCCAGCAGTCCTTGGGGGAGCAATCAGCCCCAGCATTTT,CASSPWGSNQPQHF
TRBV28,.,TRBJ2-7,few,TGTGCCAGCAGTTTATTCCGGACAGACTACGAGCAGTACTTC,CASSLFRTDYEQYF
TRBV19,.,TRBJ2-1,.,TGTGCCACCGCACCCTCTTCCTACAATGAGCAGTTCTTC,CATAPSSYNEQFF
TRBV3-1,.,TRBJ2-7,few,TGTGCCAGCAGCCAAGGACCGACCTACGAGCAGTACTTC,CASSQGPTYEQYF
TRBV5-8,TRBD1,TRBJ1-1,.,TGTGCCAGCAGCCCGGGTGGGACAGGCCTGAACACTGAAGCTTTCTTT,CASSPGGTGLNTEAFF
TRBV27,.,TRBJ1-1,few,TGTGCCCGGAGACTCCAGGGCAGGGGCACTGAAGCTTTCTTT,CARRLQGRGTEAFF
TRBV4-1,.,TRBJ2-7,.,TGCGCCAGCAGCCACGACCGGACCACCTACGAGCAGTACTTC,CASSHDRTTYEQYF
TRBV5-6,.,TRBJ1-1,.,TGTGCCAGCAGCTTGGCGGGAACAGGGTATGGCGAAGCTTTCTTT,CASSLAGTGYGEAFF
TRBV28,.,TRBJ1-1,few,TGTGCCAGCAGTGGTAACACTGAAGCTTTCTTT,CASSGNTEAFF
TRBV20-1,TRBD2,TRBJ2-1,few,TGCAGTGCCAGGCTACTAGCGGGAGGGCGAGATGAGCAGTTCTTC,CSARLLAGGRDEQFF
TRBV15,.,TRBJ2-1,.,TGTGCCACCGAGACCTACAATGAGCAGTTCTTC,CATETYNEQFF
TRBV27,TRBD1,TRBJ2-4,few,TGTGCCAGCAGTTCGGACAGGATCGGAAACATTCAGTACTTC,CASSSDRIGNIQYF
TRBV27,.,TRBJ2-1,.,TGTGCCAGCCGACCCGGGTACTACAATGAGCAGTTCTTC,CASRPGYYNEQFF